The TCR beta chain under discussion was sequenced for a study of cytomegalovirus exposure and HLA in healthy donors. With regard to this clone: Its cognate antigen is unknown.

With 60 Vbeta and 13 Jbeta primers, the PCR was carried out. The assay was immunoSEQ multiplex PCR, and TCRdb's table has in-frame clones only and misses some. The repertoire table contains about 55,000 clones. Study results and limitations: By a later analysis, the bulk of CMV-associated TCR beta chains appeared HLA-restricted. It was assumed in the presence/absence analyses that sequencing depth was roughly uniform across donors.

The sequence derives from a man aged 50 to 60 in good health and CMV-seropositive. Sequenced sample: PBMCs.

The CDR3 here is CASSPRTGGVETQYF. CDR3 sequence (DNA): TGTGCCAGCAGTCCCCGGACAGGGGGCGTTGAGACCCAGTACTTC. This chain connects TRBV6-5 to TRBJ2-5; 11 nucleotides line up with TRBD1. CDR3 length equals 15 residues. Trimming removed 5 bases from V and 5 bases from J; junction bases left unmatched: 7. Germline V CDR1 and CDR2: MNHEY, SVGAGI.